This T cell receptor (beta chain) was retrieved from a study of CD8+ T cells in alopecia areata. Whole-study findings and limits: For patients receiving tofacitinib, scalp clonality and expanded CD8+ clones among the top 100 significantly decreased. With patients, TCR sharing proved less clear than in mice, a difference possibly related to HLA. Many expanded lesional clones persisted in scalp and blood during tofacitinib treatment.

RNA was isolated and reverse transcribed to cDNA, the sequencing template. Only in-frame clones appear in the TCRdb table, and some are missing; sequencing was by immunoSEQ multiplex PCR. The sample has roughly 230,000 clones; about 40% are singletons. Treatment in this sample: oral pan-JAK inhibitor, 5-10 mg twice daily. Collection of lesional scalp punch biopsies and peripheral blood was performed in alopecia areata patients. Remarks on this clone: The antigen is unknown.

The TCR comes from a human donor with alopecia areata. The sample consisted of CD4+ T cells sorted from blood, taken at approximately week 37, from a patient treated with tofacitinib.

CDR3 coding DNA: TGCAGCGCGGATCCGGGAGCGGGTAGGAAAAATGAGCAGTTCTTC. It codes for CSADPGAGRKNEQFF. This rearrangement joins TRBV29-1 to TRBJ2-1; D may be TRBD2 (6 bases). Looked up from germline, CDR1 is SQVTM and CDR2 is ANQGSEA. V lost 7 bases, J lost 7 bases, and 23 bases lay in between. The CDR3 length is 15 residues.